A single sample gave rise to the 30 T cell receptor beta chains below, sequenced in a study of CD8 T cells in Susac syndrome. Random hexamers primed reverse transcription of about 0.45 to 1 ug RNA. One entry per CDR3 protein, called by TCRdb with MiXCR from the immunoSEQ multiplex PCR reads. This table has around 190,000 distinct CDR3 sequences, 85% to 95% appearing once. Material for sequencing was CD4+ T cells from PBMCs. These receptors were collected from a human donor in good health.

CDR3 sequence (DNA): TGCAGCGTTGAATGGGGGGGTTCCGAGCAGTACTTC. Translation: CSVEWGGSEQYF. The chain couples TRBV29-1 to TRBJ2-7, with 7 bases lining up with TRBD2. CDR3 length: 12 amino acids. Germline loops: CDR1 SQVTM, CDR2 ANQGSEA. After removal of 2 bases from V and 6 bases from J, the junction contained 4 bases not matched to a gene.

CDR3 nucleotide sequence: TGTGCCAGCAGCATTCGACAGGCTAGCACTGAAGCTTTCTTT. Amino acids: CASSIRQASTEAFF. The chain has TRBV6-5 and TRBJ1-1; tentative D call: TRBD1 (6 bases). Germline V CDR1 and CDR2: MNHEY, SVGAGI. The CDR3 runs to 14 residues. Trimming left V 6 bases short and J 4 bases short, with 15 bases between.

The genes are TRBV28 and TRBJ2-3; 8 bases fit TRBD2. There are 16 residues in the CDR3. Germline loops: CDR1 MDHEN, CDR2 SYDVKM. Trimming at V came to 2 bases and at J to 4 bases, leaving 8 bases not matched to a gene. Here the CDR3 DNA reads TGTGCCAGCAGTTTAATTGGTAGCGGGATATCAGATACGCAGTATTTT. Protein: CASSLIGSGISDTQYF. Drawing the rest from reference TRBV28 and TRBJ2-3, the complete variable domain is DVKVTQSSRYLVKRTGEKVFLECVQDMDHENMFWYRQDPGLGLRLIYFSYDVKMKEKGDIPEGYSVSREKKERFSLILESASTNQTSMYLCASSLIGSGISDTQYFGPGTRLTVL.

This clonotype has a single count. The J gene is TRBJ2-3, the V gene TRBV24-1, with 13 nucleotides matching TRBD2. The CDR3 consists of 16 residues. Unmatched junction bases numbered 6, after V lost 4 bases and J lost 6 bases. CDR1 is KGHDR, CDR2 SFDVKD, per germline. CDR3 coding DNA: TGTGCCACCAGTGACCGGACTAGCGGGGGACCGGATACGCAGTATTTT. It codes for CATSDRTSGGPDTQYF.

The gene calls are TRBV13 and TRBJ2-2; TRBD2 aligns across 8 bases. The length of the CDR3 is 15 residues. The V segment lost 5 bases and the J segment 4 bases; nucleotides outside the gene matches: 6. Germline V gene sequence: CDR1 PRHDT, CDR2 FYEKMQ (reference sequence). The CDR3 DNA reads TGTGCCAGCAGCACTCGACTAGCGACCACCGGGGAGCTGTTTTTT. Protein: CASSTRLATTGELFF.

This clonotype was seen only once. The J gene is TRBJ1-2, the V gene TRBV6-5; D gene unclear. The germline V and J ends were trimmed by 5 bases and 8 bases, with 15 bases remaining between them. CDR1 is MNHEY and CDR2 is SVGAGI in the germline V gene. The CDR3 has 13 amino acids. CDR3 bases: TGTGCCAGCAGTGAAGCAGAGAGGCGGGGCTACACCTTC. Protein sequence: CASSEAERRGYTF.

J is TRBJ2-4 and V is TRBV5-1; D is possibly TRBD2 (6 bases). Looked up from germline, CDR1 is SGHRS and CDR2 is YFSETQ. The CDR3 loop spans 16 amino acids. V gave up 0 bases and J gave up 3 bases, with 13 bases separating them. The CDR3 DNA follows: TGCGCCAGCAGCTTGGATACCAGACTAGACAAAAACATTCAGTACTTC. Amino acid sequence: CASSLDTRLDKNIQYF.

The V call is TRBV29-1, the J call TRBJ2-1; TRBD2 is a possible D gene (7 bases). The CDR3 extends over 16 amino acids. Per germline, CDR1 SQVTM and CDR2 ANQGSEA. V lost 8 bases to trimming and J lost 1 base, with 21 bases between them. Written as DNA, the CDR3 is TGCAGCCGAAAACAGGGCTGCGGGGGTTCCTACAATGAGCAGTTCTTC. This codes for CSRKQGCGGSYNEQFF.

The chain links TRBV5-1 to TRBJ2-7; D perhaps matches TRBD1 (5 bases). CDR3 length: 13 amino acids. Trimming removed 0 bases at V and 5 bases at J, with 9 bases between. CDR1 and CDR2 (germline): SGHRS, YFSETQ. For the CDR3, the DNA is TGCGCCAGCAGCTTGGGACAGTTAGACGAGCAGTACGTC. It encodes CASSLGQLDEQYV.

The chain couples TRBV15 to TRBJ2-7, with 8 bases fitting TRBD1. This CDR3 spans 16 amino acids. CDR1 LNHNV and CDR2 YYDKDF come from the germline V gene (reference sequence). J was trimmed by 6 bases and V by 0 bases; bases with no gene match: 10. DNA of the CDR3: TGTGCCACCAGCAGAGAGATCGACAGGGGCTCTTCCGAGCAGTACTTC. It encodes CATSREIDRGSSEQYF. Combining the CDR3 with reference TRBV15 and TRBJ2-7 gives the whole variable domain DAMVIQNPRYQVTQFGKPVTLSCSQTLNHNVMYWYQQKSSQAPKLLFHYYDKDFNNEADTPDNFQSRRPNTSFCFLDIRSPGLGDTAMYLCATSREIDRGSSEQYFGPGTRLTVT.

The V and J genes are TRBV30 and TRBJ1-2, with D possibly being TRBD1 (6 bases). V gave up 2 bases and J gave up 2 bases, with 12 bases separating them. Germline V lookup: CDR1 GTSNPN, CDR2 SVGIG (reference sequence). The CDR3 loop spans 14 amino acids. The CDR3: CAWSRTGTNYGYTF. DNA for the CDR3: TGTGCCTGGAGTCGCACAGGGACGAACTATGGCTACACCTTC.

The rearrangement uses TRBV5-1 and TRBJ2-2; 7 bases agree with TRBD1. The length of the CDR3 is 15 residues. Germline trimming cut 4 bases from V and 3 bases from J; bases unmatched to any gene: 6. The germline CDR1 and CDR2 sequences are SGHRS and YFSETQ. CDR3 sequence (DNA): TGCGCCAGCAGCCTGGGGACAGCGGACACCGGGGAGCTGTTTTTT. Translated: CASSLGTADTGELFF.

The V and J genes are TRBV13 and TRBJ2-7; 8 bases line up with TRBD1. Germline V lookup: CDR1 PRHDT, CDR2 FYEKMQ (reference sequence). This CDR3 contains 13 residues. J lost 7 bases, V lost 2 bases, and 4 bases had no gene match. The CDR3 DNA reads TGTGCCAGCAGCTTACAGGGGGCAGAAGAGCAGTACGTC. This encodes CASSLQGAEEQYV.

This chain uses TRBV18 with TRBJ1-1, with D hard to call. CDR1 is KGHSH and CDR2 is LQKENI in the germline V gene. V dropped 2 bases and J dropped 0 bases, with 10 bases sitting between them. This CDR3 has 15 residues. The CDR3 here is CASSPGQAMNTEAFF. CDR3 in DNA: TGTGCCAGCTCACCAGGGCAAGCCATGAACACTGAAGCTTTCTTT.

The chain uses TRBV28 and TRBJ1-2, with D possibly matching TRBD1 (5 bases). There are 12 residues in the CDR3. Germline CDR1 reads MDHEN; CDR2 reads SYDVKM. V was trimmed by 4 bases and J by 8 bases, leaving 11 bases between them. The CDR3 DNA follows: TGTGCCAGCAGTTGGGGGACTTCGGGCTACACCTTC. It specifies CASSWGTSGYTF.

The chain combines TRBV29-1 with TRBJ2-5; 7 bases are a match to TRBD2. J gave up 4 bases and V 5 bases, and 4 bases lay outside the gene matches. The CDR3 is 12 residues long. Germline V gene lookup returns CDR1 SQVTM and CDR2 ANQGSEA. This CDR3 is CSVTGGRETQYF. In nucleotides, the CDR3 is TGCAGCGTTACGGGGGGACGAGAGACCCAGTACTTC.

This clonotype turned up a few times. The chain has TRBV29-1 and TRBJ1-1, with D hard to call. Germline V CDR1 and CDR2: SQVTM, ANQGSEA. This CDR3 spans 12 amino acids. The germline V and J ends were trimmed by 5 bases and 1 base, with 8 bases remaining between them. CDR3 amino acids: CSVRVGNTEAFF. DNA of the CDR3: TGCAGCGTTCGGGTGGGGAACACTGAAGCTTTCTTT.

The chain combines TRBV5-4 with TRBJ2-3, with D possibly matching TRBD2 (5 bases). CDR1 and CDR2 (germline): SGHNT, YYREEE (reference sequence). The CDR3 is made up of 13 amino acids. V lost 4 bases and J 3 bases, leaving 9 bases between the germline ends. The CDR3 loop is CASSPWETDTQYF. CDR3 DNA sequence: TGTGCCAGCAGCCCGTGGGAGACAGATACGCAGTATTTT.

The genes are TRBV29-1 and TRBJ1-5; TRBD1 might be the D (5 bases). This CDR3 is 13 amino acids long. The ends were cut back, 4 bases at V and 7 bases at J, with 14 bases in the middle. CDR1 is SQVTM and CDR2 is ANQGSEA in the germline V gene. This CDR3 is CSVGFRERQPQHF. Here the CDR3 DNA reads TGCAGCGTTGGCTTCAGGGAACGGCAGCCCCAGCATTTT.

This clonotype showed up just once. The genes are TRBV29-1 and TRBJ2-5; 9 bases align to TRBD1. CDR1 is SQVTM, CDR2 ANQGSEA, per germline. This CDR3 region has 13 residues. J gave up 5 bases and V 8 bases, and 9 bases lay outside the gene matches. This CDR3 reads CSYPQGADETQYF. CDR3 bases: TGCAGCTATCCACAGGGGGCCGACGAGACCCAGTACTTC.

The J gene is TRBJ2-1, the V gene TRBV20-1, with TRBD2 identical over 7 bases. V shed 5 bases and J 9 bases; nucleotides not matched to a gene: 19. There are 16 residues in the CDR3. The germline V gene encodes CDR1 DFQATT and CDR2 SNEGSKA (reference sequence). CDR3 region: CSAFWAGTIPLGEQFF. The CDR3 nucleotides read TGCAGTGCTTTCTGGGCCGGGACTATACCGCTCGGTGAGCAGTTCTTC.

The chain has TRBV5-1 and TRBJ2-3; D is perhaps TRBD2 (5 bases). Per the germline V gene, CDR1 is SGHRS and CDR2 is YFSETQ. Trimming pared 3 bases from V and 1 base from J, leaving 15 bases between. The CDR3 has 16 amino acids. The CDR3 reads CASSSPRGSGTDTQYF. The CDR3 coding sequence is TGCGCCAGCAGCTCCCCCAGAGGGTCCGGCACAGATACGCAGTATTTT.

V usage is TRBV3-1 and J usage is TRBJ1-5; the D is unclear. V gave up 1 base and J gave up 5 bases, with 9 bases separating them. Germline CDR1 is LGHDT and CDR2 is YNNKEL (reference sequence). The CDR3 spans 14 residues. The CDR3 protein is CASSQGFPDQPQHF. DNA of the CDR3: TGTGCCAGCAGCCAAGGGTTCCCGGATCAGCCCCAGCATTTT.

The chain carries TRBV15 and TRBJ1-5; TRBD1 matches at 7 bases. J gave up 4 bases and V 2 bases, and 11 bases lay outside the gene matches. This CDR3 region has 17 residues. Germline-derived CDR1 and CDR2 are LNHNV and YYDKDF (reference sequence). The CDR3 nucleotides are TGTGCCACCAGCAGATCCTCCCGTTGGACAGGAAATCAGCCCCAGCATTTT. Protein product: CATSRSSRWTGNQPQHF.

V is TRBV9 and J is TRBJ2-3, with D possibly TRBD2 on 6 matching bases. CDR3 length: 14 amino acids. CDR1 SGDLS and CDR2 YYNGEE come from the germline V gene. Trimming took off 2 bases at V and 1 base at J, with 8 bases between the two ends. The CDR3, as DNA: TGTGCCAGCAGCGTGAGGAGGGGCACAGATACGCAGTATTTT. Its translation: CASSVRRGTDTQYF.

The chain has TRBV9 and TRBJ2-3, with D perhaps matching TRBD1 (6 bases). From germline, CDR1 is SGDLS and CDR2 YYNGEE. The V and J ends lost 0 bases and 3 bases respectively, with 14 bases between them. The CDR3 is made up of 16 amino acids. The CDR3 is CASSVGGRGFTDTQYF. The CDR3 DNA reads as TGTGCCAGCAGCGTAGGAGGAAGGGGGTTTACAGATACGCAGTATTTT. The full variable domain, completed using reference TRBV9 and TRBJ2-3, is DSGVTQTPKHLITATGQRVTLRCSPRSGDLSVYWYQQSLDQGLQFLIQYYNGEERAKGNILERFSAQQFPDLHSELNLSSLELGDSALYFCASSVGGRGFTDTQYFGPGTRLTVL.

The chain joins TRBV3-1 to TRBJ2-5; 8 bases map to TRBD2. Germline V CDR1 and CDR2: LGHDT, YNNKEL (reference sequence). V was clipped by 3 bases and J by 3 bases; unmatched bases: 9. The CDR3 has 16 residues. Written as DNA, the CDR3 is TGTGCCAGCAGCCAGACGGCGGGACTAGGGGAAGAGACCCAGTACTTC. Protein sequence: CASSQTAGLGEETQYF.

V and J are TRBV29-1 and TRBJ2-7, with D unresolved. V shed 2 bases and J shed 5 bases, with 13 bases lying between them. Germline CDR1 and CDR2: SQVTM and ANQGSEA. There are 13 residues in the CDR3. In DNA form, the CDR3 reads TGCAGCGTTGAATCGGTTGGGGATGACGAGCAGTACTTC. This sequence encodes CSVESVGDDEQYF.

The chain combines TRBV12-3 or TRBV12-4 with TRBJ1-3; no clear D gene. The CDR3 length is 14 residues. The germline V and J ends were trimmed by 6 bases and 0 bases, with 9 bases remaining between them. The CDR3 DNA follows: TGTGCCAGCAGGGCGGCCCCCTCTGGAAACACCATATATTTT. Translated: CASRAAPSGNTIYF.

The V and J genes are TRBV18 and TRBJ2-7; D might be TRBD1 (5 bases). Germline V gene data show CDR1 as KGHSH and CDR2 as LQKENI. The CDR3 extends over 12 amino acids. V lost 3 bases and J 5 bases, leaving 8 bases between the germline ends. DNA for the CDR3: TGTGCCAGCTCACCTGGGGCGGACGAGCAGTACTTC. It yields the protein CASSPGADEQYF.